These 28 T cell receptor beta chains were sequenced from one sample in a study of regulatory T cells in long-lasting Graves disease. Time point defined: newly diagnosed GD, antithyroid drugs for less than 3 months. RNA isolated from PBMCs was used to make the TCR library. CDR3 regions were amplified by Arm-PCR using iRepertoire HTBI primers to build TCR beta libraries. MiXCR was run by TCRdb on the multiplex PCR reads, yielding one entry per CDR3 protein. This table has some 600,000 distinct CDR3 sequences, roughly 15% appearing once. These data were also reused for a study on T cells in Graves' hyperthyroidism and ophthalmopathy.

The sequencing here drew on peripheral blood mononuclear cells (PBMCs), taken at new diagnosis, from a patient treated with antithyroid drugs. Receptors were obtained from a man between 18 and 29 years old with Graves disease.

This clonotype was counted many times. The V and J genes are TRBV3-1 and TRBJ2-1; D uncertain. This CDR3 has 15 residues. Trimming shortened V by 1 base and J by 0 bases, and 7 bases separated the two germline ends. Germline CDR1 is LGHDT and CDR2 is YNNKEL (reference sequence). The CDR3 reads CASSQGRSSYNEQFF. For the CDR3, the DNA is TGTGCCAGCAGCCAAGGTCGGAGCTCCTACAATGAGCAGTTCTTC.

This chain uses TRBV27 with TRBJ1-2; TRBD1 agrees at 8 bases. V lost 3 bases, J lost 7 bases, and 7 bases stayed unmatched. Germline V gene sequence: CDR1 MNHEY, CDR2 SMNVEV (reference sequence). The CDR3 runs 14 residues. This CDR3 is CASSFGQGKVGYTF. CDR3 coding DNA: TGTGCCAGCAGTTTCGGACAGGGAAAGGTTGGCTACACCTTC.

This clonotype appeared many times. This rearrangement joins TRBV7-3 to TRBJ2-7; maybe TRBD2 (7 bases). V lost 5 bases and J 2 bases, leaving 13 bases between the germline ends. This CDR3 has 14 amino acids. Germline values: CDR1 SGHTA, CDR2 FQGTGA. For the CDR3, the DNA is TGTGCCAGCAGCGAAGGGGGGGGAGCCTACGAGCAGTACTTC. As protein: CASSEGGGAYEQYF.

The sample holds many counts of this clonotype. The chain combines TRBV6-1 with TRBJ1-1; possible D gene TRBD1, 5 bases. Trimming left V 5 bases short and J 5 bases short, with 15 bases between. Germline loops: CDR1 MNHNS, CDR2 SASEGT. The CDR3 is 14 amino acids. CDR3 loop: CASSRYMEGTEAFF. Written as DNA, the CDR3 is TGTGCCAGCAGTCGTTATATGGAGGGGACTGAAGCTTTCTTT.

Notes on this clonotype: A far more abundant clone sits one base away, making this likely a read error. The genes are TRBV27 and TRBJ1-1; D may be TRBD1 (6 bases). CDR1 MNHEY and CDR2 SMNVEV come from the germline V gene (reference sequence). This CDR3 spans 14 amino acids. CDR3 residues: CASSFGGLNTEVFF. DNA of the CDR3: TGTGCCAGCAGTTTTGGGGGGCTTAACACTGAAGTTTTCTTT.

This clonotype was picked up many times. The CDR3 reads CASSTPSSSGKYEQYF. The CDR3 DNA sequence: TGTGCCAGCAGCACACCCAGCTCTAGCGGGAAGTACGAGCAGTACTTC. V gene TRBV11-2 combines with J gene TRBJ2-7, with 9 bases matching TRBD2. V dropped 5 bases and J dropped 4; count of bases not matched to a gene: 12. The CDR3 has 16 amino acids. From germline, CDR1 is SGHAT and CDR2 FQNNGV.

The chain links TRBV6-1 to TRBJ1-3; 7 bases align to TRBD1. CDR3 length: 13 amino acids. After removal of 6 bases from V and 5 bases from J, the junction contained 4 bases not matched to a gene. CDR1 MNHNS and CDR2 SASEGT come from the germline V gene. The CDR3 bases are TGTGCCAGCAGCCGGGACAGCAGAAACACCATATATTTT. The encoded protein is CASSRDSRNTIYF.

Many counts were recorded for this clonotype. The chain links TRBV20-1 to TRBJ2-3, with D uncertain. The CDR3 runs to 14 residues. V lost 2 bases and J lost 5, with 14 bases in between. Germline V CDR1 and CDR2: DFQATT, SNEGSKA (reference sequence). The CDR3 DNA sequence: TGCAGTGCTAGAAATGCCCGGACGGGAGATACGCAGTATTTT. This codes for CSARNARTGDTQYF.

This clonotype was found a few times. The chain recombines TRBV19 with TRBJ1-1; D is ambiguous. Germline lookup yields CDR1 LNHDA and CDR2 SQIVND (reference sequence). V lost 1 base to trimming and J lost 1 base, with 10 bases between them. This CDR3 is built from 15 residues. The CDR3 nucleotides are TGTGCCAGTAGTATAGGAGGCAGGACGAACACTGAAGCTTTCTTT. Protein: CASSIGGRTNTEAFF.

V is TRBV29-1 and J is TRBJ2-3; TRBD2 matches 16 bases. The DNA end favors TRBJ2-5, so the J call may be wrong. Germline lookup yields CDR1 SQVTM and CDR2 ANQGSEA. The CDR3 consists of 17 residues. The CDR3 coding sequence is TGCAGCGTTGGGGGACTAGCGGGAGGGCCTGGATGGGGGGACCAGTACTTC. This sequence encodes CSVGGLAGGPGWGDQYF.

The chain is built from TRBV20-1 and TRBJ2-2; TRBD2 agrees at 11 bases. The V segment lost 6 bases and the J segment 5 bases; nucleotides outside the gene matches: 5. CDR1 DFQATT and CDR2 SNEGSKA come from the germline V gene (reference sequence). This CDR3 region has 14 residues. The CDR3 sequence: CSATSGSRTGELFF. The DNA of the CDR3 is TGCAGTGCCACTAGCGGGAGTCGGACCGGGGAGCTGTTTTTT.

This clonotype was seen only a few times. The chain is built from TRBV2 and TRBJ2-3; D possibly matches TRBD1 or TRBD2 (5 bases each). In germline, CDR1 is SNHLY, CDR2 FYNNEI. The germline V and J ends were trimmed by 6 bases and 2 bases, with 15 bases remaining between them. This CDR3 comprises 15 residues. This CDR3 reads CASRRGMGLTDTQYF. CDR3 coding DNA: TGTGCCAGCAGGAGGGGCATGGGGCTCACAGATACGCAGTATTTT.

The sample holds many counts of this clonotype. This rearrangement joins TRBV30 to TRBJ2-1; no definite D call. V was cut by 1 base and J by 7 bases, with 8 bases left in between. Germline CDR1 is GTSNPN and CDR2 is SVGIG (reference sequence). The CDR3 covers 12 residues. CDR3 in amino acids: CAWSGAWNEQFF. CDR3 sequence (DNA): TGTGCCTGGAGTGGAGCGTGGAATGAGCAGTTCTTC. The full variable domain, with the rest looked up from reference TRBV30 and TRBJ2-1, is SQTIHQWPATLVQPVGSPLSLECTVEGTSNPNLYWYRQAAGRGLQLLFYSVGIGQISSEVPQNLSASRPQDRQFILSSKKLLLSDSGFYLCAWSGAWNEQFFGPGTRLTVL.

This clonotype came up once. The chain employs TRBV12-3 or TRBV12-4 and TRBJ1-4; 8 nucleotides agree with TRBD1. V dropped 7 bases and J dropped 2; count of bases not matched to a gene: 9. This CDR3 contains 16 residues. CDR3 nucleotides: TGTGCCAGCACCCGAGGCAGGGGGCAGACTAATGAAAAACTGTTTTTT. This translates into CASTRGRGQTNEKLFF.

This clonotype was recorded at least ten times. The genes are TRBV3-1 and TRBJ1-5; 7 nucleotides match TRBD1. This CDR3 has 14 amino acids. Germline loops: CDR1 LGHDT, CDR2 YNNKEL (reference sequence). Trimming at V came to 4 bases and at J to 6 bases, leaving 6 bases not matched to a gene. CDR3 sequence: CASSPWTGGQPQHF. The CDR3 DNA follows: TGTGCCAGCAGCCCATGGACAGGAGGTCAGCCCCAGCATTTT. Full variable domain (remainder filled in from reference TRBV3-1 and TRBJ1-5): DTAVSQTPKYLVTQMGNDKSIKCEQNLGHDTMYWYKQDSKKFLKIMFSYNNKELIINETVPNRFSPKSPDKAHLNLHINSLELGDSAVYFCASSPWTGGQPQHFGDGTRLSIL.

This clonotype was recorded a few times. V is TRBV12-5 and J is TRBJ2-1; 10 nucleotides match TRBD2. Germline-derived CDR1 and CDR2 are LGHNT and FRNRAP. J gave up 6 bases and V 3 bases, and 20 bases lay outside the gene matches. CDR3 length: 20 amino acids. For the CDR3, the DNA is TGTGCTAGTGGTTTAAAAAAGGGTCAAGCGGGAGGGCATTGGGGCAATGAGCAGTTCTTC. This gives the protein CASGLKKGQAGGHWGNEQFF.

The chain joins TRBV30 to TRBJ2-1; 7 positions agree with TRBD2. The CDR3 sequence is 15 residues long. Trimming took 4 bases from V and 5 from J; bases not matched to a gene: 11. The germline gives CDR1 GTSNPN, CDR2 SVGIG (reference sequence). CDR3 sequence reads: CAWISGANWNNEQFF. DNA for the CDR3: TGTGCCTGGATCAGCGGGGCTAACTGGAACAATGAGCAGTTCTTC.

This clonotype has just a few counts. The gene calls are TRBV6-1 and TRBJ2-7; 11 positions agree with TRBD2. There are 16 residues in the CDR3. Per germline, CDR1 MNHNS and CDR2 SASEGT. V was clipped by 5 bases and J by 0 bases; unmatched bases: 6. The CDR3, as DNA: TGTGCCAGCAGTCAAGATAGCGGGAGGGGCTCCTACGAGCAGTACTTC. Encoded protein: CASSQDSGRGSYEQYF.

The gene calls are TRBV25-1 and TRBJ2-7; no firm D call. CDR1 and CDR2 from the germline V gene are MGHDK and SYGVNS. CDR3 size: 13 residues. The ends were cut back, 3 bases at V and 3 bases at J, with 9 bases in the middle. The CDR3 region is CASSDPGHYEQYF. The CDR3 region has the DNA TGTGCCAGCAGTGACCCGGGTCACTACGAGCAGTACTTC.

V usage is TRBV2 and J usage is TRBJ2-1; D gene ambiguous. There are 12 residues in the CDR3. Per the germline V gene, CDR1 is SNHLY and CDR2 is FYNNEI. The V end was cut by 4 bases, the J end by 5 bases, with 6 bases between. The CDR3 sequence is CASSGEDNEQFF. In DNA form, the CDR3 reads TGTGCCAGCAGTGGAGAGGACAATGAGCAGTTCTTC.

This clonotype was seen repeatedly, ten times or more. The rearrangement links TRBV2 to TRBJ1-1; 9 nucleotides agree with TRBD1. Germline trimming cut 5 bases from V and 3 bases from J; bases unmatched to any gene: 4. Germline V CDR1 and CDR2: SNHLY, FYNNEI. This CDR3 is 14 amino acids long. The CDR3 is CASSKDRGDTEAFF. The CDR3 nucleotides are TGTGCCAGCAGTAAGGACAGGGGCGACACTGAAGCTTTCTTT.

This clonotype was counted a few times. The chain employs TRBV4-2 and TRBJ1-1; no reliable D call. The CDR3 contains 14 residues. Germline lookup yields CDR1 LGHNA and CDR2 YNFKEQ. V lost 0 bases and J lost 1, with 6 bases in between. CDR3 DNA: TGTGCCAGCAGCCAAGATCCCACGAACACTGAAGCTTTCTTT. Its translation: CASSQDPTNTEAFF.

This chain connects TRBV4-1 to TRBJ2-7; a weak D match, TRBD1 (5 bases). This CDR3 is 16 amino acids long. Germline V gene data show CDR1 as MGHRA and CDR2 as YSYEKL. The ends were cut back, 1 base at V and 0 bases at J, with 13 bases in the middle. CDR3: CASSQVPTGFSYEQYF. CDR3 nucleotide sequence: TGCGCCAGCAGCCAAGTACCTACAGGTTTCTCCTACGAGCAGTACTTC.

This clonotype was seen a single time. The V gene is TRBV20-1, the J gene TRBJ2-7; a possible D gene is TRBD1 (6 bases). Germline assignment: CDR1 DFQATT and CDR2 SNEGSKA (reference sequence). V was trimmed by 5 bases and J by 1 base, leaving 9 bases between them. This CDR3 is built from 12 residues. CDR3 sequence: CSAQDRSYEQYF. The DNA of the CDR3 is TGCAGTGCTCAGGACAGATCCTACGAGCAGTACTTC.

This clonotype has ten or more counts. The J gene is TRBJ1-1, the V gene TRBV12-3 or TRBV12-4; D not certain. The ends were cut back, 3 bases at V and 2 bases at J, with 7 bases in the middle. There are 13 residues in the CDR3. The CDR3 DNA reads TGTGCCAGCAGTTTTCGGCCAAACACTGAAGCTTTCTTT. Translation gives CASSFRPNTEAFF.

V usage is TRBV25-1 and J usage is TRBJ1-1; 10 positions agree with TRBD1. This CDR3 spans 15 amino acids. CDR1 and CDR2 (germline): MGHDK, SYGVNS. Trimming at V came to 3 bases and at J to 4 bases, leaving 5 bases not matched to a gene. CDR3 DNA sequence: TGTGCCAGCAGTGACACCCGGACAGGGGGCACTGAAGCTTTCTTT. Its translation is CASSDTRTGGTEAFF.

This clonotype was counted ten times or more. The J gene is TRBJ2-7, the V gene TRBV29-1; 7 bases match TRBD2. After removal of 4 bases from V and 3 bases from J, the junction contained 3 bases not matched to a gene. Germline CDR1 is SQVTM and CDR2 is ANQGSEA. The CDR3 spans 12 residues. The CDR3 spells CSVGSSGYEQYF. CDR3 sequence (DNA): TGCAGCGTTGGTTCTAGCGGCTACGAGCAGTACTTC.

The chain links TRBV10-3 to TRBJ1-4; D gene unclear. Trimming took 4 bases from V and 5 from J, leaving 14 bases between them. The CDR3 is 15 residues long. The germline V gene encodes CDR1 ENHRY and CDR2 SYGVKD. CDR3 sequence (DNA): TGTGCCATCAGTGGCAGCTCAGAAACGAATGAAAAACTGTTTTTT. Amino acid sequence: CAISGSSETNEKLFF.